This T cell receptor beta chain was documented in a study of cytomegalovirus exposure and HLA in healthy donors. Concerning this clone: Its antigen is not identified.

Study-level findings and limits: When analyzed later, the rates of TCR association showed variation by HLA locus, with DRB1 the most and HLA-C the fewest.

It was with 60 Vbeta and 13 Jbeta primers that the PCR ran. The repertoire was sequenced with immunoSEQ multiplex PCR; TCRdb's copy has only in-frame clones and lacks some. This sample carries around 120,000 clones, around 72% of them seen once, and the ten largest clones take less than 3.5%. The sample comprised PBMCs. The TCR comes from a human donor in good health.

The CDR3 here is CASSEARNTGELFF. DNA for the CDR3: TGTGCCAGCAGTGAAGCCCGTAACACCGGGGAGCTGTTTTTT. The V and J genes are TRBV2 and TRBJ2-2; D is ambiguous. V lost 0 bases and J 2 bases, leaving 4 bases between the germline ends. CDR1 is SNHLY and CDR2 is FYNNEI in the germline V gene. This CDR3 spans 14 amino acids.